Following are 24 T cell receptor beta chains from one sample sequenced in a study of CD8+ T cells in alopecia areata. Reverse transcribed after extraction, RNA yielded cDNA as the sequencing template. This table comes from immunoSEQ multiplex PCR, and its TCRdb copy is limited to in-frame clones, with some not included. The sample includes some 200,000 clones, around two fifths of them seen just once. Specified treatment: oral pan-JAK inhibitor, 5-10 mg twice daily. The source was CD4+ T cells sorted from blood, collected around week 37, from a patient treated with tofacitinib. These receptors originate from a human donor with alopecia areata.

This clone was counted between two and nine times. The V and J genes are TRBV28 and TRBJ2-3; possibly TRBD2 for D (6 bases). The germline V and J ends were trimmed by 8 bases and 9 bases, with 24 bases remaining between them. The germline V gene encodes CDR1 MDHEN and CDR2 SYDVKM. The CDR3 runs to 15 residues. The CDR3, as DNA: TGTGCCAGCTCCCCCCAAGCGGGTCCGCGAACCACGCAGTATTTT. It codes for CASSPQAGPRTTQYF.

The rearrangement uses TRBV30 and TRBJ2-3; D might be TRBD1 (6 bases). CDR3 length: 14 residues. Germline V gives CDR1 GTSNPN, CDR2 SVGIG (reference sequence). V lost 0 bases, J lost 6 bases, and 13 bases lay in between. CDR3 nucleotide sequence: TGTGCCTGGAGTGTACACAGGGCCGGGGATACGCAGTATTTT. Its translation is CAWSVHRAGDTQYF.

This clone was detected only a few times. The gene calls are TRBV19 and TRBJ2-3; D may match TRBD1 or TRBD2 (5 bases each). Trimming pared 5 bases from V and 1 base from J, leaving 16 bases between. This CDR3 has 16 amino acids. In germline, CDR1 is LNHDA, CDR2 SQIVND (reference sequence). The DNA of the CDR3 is TGTGCCAGTAGTCGAGGGACCTCCTTAGGCACAGATACGCAGTATTTT. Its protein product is CASSRGTSLGTDTQYF.

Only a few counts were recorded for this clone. The CDR3 sequence is CASSEGGNRAINEQYF. CDR3 nucleotides: TGTGCCAGCAGTGAGGGTGGGAACAGGGCCATCAACGAGCAGTACTTC. The chain employs TRBV2 and TRBJ2-7; possibly TRBD1 for D (6 bases). This CDR3 has 16 residues. From germline, CDR1 is SNHLY and CDR2 FYNNEI. V was clipped by 3 bases and J by 5 bases, with 20 bases between them. Looking up the rest from reference TRBV2 and TRBJ2-7 gives the full variable domain: EPEVTQTPSHQVTQMGQEVILRCVPISNHLYFYWYRQILGQKVEFLVSFYNNEISEKSEIFDDQFSVERPDGSNFTLKIRSTKLEDSAMYFCASSEGGNRAINEQYFGPGTRLTVT.

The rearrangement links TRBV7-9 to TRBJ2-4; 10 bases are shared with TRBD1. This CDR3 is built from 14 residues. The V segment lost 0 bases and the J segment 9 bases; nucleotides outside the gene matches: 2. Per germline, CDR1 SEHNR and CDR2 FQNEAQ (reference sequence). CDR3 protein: CASSLAGTGAIQYF. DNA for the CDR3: TGTGCCAGCAGCTTAGCCGGGACAGGGGCCATTCAGTACTTC.

The CDR3 DNA sequence: TGTGCCTGGAGTTCGCCGTTGGGCAGGGGGGCCTACAATGAGCAGTTCTTC. Residues: CAWSSPLGRGAYNEQFF. This sequence joins TRBV30 and TRBJ2-1, with D possibly matching TRBD1 (7 bases). This CDR3 is 17 amino acids long. Trimming pared 2 bases from V and 2 bases from J, leaving 19 bases between. Germline CDR1 reads GTSNPN; CDR2 reads SVGIG (reference sequence).

The CDR3 is CASCGTSVSYEQYF. As DNA, the CDR3 is TGTGCCAGCTGCGGGACTAGCGTTTCCTACGAGCAGTACTTC. The chain joins TRBV2 to TRBJ2-7; 10 nucleotides line up with TRBD2. This CDR3 has 14 residues. V dropped 8 bases and J dropped 1; count of bases not matched to a gene: 5. Germline V CDR1 and CDR2: SNHLY, FYNNEI.

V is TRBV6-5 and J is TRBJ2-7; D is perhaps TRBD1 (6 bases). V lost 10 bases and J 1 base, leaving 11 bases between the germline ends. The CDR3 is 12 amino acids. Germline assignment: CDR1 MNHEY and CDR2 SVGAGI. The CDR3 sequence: CATRQESYEQYF. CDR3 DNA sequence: TGTGCCACCCGACAGGAATCCTACGAGCAGTACTTC.

The CDR3 loop is CASSPRDYLREQYF. Written as DNA, the CDR3 is TGTGCCAGCAGTCCACGGGACTACCTTCGCGAGCAGTACTTC. The rearrangement joins TRBV27 to TRBJ2-7; TRBD2 aligns across 7 bases. This CDR3 has 14 amino acids. Germline trimming cut 5 bases from V and 6 bases from J; bases unmatched to any gene: 10. CDR1 MNHEY and CDR2 SMNVEV come from the germline V gene (reference sequence).

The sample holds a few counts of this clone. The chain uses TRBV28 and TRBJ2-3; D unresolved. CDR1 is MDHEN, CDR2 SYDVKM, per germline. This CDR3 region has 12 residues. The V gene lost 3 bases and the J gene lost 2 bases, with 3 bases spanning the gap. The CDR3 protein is CASSFFTDTQYF. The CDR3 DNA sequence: TGTGCCAGCAGTTTTTTCACAGATACGCAGTATTTT. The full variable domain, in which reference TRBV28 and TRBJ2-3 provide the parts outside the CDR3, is DVKVTQSSRYLVKRTGEKVFLECVQDMDHENMFWYRQDPGLGLRLIYFSYDVKMKEKGDIPEGYSVSREKKERFSLILESASTNQTSMYLCASSFFTDTQYFGPGTRLTVL.

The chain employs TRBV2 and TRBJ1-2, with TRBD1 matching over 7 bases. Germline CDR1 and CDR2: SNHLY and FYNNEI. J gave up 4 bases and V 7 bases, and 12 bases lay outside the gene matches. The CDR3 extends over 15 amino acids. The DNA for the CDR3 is TGTGCCAGCACCACCGGGACAGCTTTCCTCTATGGCTACACCTTC. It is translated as CASTTGTAFLYGYTF. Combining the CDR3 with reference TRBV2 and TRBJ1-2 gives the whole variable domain EPEVTQTPSHQVTQMGQEVILRCVPISNHLYFYWYRQILGQKVEFLVSFYNNEISEKSEIFDDQFSVERPDGSNFTLKIRSTKLEDSAMYFCASTTGTAFLYGYTFGSGTRLTVV.

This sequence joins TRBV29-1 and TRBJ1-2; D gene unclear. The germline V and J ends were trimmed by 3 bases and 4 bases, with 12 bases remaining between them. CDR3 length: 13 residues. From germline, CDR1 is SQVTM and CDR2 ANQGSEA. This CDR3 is CSVEVPGFYGYTF. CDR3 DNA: TGCAGCGTTGAGGTTCCGGGTTTCTATGGCTACACCTTC.

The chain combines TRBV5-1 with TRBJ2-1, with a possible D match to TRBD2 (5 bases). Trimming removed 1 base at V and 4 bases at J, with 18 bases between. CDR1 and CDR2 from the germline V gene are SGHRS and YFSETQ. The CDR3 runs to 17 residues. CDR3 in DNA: TGCGCCAGCAGCTTGCTTAGCGCCCATGCGGGTTACAATGAGCAGTTCTTC. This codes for CASSLLSAHAGYNEQFF.

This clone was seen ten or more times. The CDR3 nucleotides read TGTGCCACGGGACAGGGCTTGAACACTGAAGCTTTCTTT. The encoded protein is CATGQGLNTEAFF. The chain employs TRBV7-9 and TRBJ1-1, with 9 bases identical to TRBD1. The CDR3 runs to 13 residues. Germline CDR1 SEHNR, CDR2 FQNEAQ (reference sequence). The V gene end was trimmed by 10 bases and the J gene end by 0 bases; junction bases not matched to a gene: 3.

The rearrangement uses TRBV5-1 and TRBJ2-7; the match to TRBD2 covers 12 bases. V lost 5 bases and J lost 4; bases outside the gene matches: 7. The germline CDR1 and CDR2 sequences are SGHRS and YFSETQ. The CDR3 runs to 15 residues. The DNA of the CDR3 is TGCGCCAGCAGGCCTAGCGGGAGGGCCGGATACGAGCAGTACTTC. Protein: CASRPSGRAGYEQYF. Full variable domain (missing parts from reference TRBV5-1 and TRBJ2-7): KAGVTQTPRYLIKTRGQQVTLSCSPISGHRSVSWYQQTPGQGLQFLFEYFSETQRNKGNFPGRFSGRQFSNSRSEMNVSTLELGDSALYLCASRPSGRAGYEQYFGPGTRLTVT.

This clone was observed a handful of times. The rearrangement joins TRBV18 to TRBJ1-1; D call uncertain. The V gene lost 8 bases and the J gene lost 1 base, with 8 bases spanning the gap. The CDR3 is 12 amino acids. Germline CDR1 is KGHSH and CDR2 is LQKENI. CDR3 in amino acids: CASQSRNTEAFF. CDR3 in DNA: TGTGCCAGCCAATCACGGAACACTGAAGCTTTCTTT.

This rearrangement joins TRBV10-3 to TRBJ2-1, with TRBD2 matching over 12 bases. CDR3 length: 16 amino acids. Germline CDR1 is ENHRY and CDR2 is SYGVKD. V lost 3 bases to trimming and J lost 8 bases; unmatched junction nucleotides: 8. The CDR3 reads CAISDGLAGGEDEQFF. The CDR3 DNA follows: TGTGCCATCAGTGATGGTCTAGCGGGAGGGGAGGATGAGCAGTTCTTC.

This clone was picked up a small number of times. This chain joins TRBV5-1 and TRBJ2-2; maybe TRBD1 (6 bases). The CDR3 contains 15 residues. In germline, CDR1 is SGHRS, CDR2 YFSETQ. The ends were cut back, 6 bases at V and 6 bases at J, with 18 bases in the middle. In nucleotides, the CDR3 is TGCGCCAGCAACCCTTCAAACACAGGGTCCGGGGAGCTGTTTTTT. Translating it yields CASNPSNTGSGELFF.

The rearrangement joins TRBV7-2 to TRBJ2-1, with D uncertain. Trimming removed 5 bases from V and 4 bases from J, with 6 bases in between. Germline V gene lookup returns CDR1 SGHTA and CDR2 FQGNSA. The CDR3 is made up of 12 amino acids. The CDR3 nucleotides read TGTGCCAGCAGCCCCCAGTACAATGAGCAGTTCTTC. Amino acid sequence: CASSPQYNEQFF.

CDR3 sequence (DNA): TGTGCCAGCAGCGGGGCCGGGACTAGCGCCCGAGAGCAGTTCTTC. As protein: CASSGAGTSAREQFF. The chain joins TRBV9 to TRBJ2-1; 10 bases are a match to TRBD2. CDR1 and CDR2 from the germline V gene are SGDLS and YYNGEE. Trimming at V came to 3 bases and at J to 10 bases, leaving 10 bases not matched to a gene. This CDR3 contains 15 residues.

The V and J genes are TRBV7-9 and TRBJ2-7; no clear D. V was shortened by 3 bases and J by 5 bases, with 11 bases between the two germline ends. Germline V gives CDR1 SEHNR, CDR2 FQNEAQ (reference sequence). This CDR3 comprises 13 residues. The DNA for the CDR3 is TGTGCCAGCAGCTTGCTCGCTGGAGACGAGCAGTACTTC. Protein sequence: CASSLLAGDEQYF.

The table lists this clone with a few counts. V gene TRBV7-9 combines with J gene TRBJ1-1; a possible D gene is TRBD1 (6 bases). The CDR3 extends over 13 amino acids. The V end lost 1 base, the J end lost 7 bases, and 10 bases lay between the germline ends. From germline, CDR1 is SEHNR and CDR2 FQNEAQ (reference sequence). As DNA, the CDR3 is TGTGCCAGCAGCTTAGAATACAGGGTTGAAGCTTTCTTT. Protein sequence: CASSLEYRVEAFF.

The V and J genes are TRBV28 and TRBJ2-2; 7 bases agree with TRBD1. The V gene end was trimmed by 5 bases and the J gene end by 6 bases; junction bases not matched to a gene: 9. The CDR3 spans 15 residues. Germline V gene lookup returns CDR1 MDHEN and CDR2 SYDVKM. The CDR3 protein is CASSDRDSNSGELFF. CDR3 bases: TGTGCCAGCAGTGATCGGGACAGCAATTCCGGGGAGCTGTTTTTT.

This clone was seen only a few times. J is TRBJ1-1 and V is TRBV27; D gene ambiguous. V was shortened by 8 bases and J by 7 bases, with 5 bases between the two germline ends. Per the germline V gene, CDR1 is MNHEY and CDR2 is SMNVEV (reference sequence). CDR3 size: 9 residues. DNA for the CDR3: TGTGCCAGCCCGAGTGAAGCTTTCTTT. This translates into CASPSEAFF.